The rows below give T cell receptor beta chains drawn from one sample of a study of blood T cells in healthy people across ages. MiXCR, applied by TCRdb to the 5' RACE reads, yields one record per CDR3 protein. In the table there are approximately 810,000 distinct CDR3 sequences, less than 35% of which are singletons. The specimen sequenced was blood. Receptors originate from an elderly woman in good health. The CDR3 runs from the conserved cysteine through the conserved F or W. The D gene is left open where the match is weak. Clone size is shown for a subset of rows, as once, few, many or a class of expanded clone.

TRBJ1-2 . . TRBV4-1 TGCGCCAGCAGCCAAGATCGGACGGCAACGGGCCCCCTCTATGGCTACACCTTC CASSQDRTATGPLYGYTF
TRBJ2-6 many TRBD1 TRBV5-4 TGTGCCAGCAGCTTGGCCCGGGACAGGGTTGCTGGGGCCAACGTCCTGACTTTC CASSLARDRVAGANVLTF
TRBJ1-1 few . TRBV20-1 TGCAGTGCCGGGGTGGGGGACACTGAAGCTTTCTTT CSAGVGDTEAFF
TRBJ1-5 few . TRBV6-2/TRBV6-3 TGTGCCAGCTTGCCCGTGGGTAGGGGCTTTAATCAGCCCCAGCATTTT CASLPVGRGFNQPQHF
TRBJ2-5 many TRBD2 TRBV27 TGTGCCAGCAGTTTGCGCTTTACTAGCGGGCAAGAGACCCAGTACTTC CASSLRFTSGQETQYF
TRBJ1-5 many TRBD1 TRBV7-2 TGTGCCAGCAGCGGCCGGGACAGGGGGGATCAGCCCCAGCATTTT CASSGRDRGDQPQHF
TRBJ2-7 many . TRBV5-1 TGCGCCAGCAGCTTGGGGACGGTCTGGAACGAGCAGTACTTC CASSLGTVWNEQYF
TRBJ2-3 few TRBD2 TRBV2 TGTGCCAGCAAGGGACTAGCGGGGGGGCCCGATATCACAATCACAGATACGCAGTATTTT CASKGLAGGPDITITDTQYF
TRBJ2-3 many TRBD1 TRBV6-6 TGTGCCAGCAGTCCTGGACAGGGCTTAATAGATACGCAGTATTTT CASSPGQGLIDTQYF
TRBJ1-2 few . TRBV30 TGTGCCTGGAGCGCACAGGGATACGGCTACACCTTC CAWSAQGYGYTF
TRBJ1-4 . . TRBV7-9 TGTGCCAGCAGCCTGACCCAGAGCGTAGGGGAAAAACTGTTTTTT CASSLTQSVGEKLFF
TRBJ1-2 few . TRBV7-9 TGTGCCAGCAGCTGGTTGGCGGGCAACTATGGCTACACCTTC CASSWLAGNYGYTF
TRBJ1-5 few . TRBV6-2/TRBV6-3 TGTGCCAGCAGTTACCGACGCAATCAGCCCCAGCATTTT CASSYRRNQPQHF
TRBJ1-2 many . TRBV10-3 TGTGCCATCAGTGGTGATAACTATGGCTACACCTTC CAISGDNYGYTF
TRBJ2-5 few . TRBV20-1 TGCAGTGCTAACACAGGGGAGACCCAGTACTTC CSANTGETQYF
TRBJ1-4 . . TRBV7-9 TGTGCCAGCAGCTTAATCGCGGGAGGGAGTGAAAAACTGTTTTTT CASSLIAGGSEKLFF
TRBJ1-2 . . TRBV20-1 TGCAGTGCTGCCCCCCAGGAGAGGTATGGCTACACCTTC CSAAPQERYGYTF
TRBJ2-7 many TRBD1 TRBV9 TGTGCCAGCAGCCCGGGACAGGATCACTCCTACGAGCAGTACTTC CASSPGQDHSYEQYF
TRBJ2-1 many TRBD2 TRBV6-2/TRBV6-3 TGTGCCAGCAGGGATGCTAGCGGGGGTTTGTATGAGCAGTTCTTC CASRDASGGLYEQFF
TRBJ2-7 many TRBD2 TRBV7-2 TGCGCCAGCAGCCCGGGACTAGCGGGAGAGCAGTACTTC CASSPGLAGEQYF
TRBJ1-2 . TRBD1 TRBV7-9 TGTGCCAGCAGCCAACTGACAGGGAACTATGGCTACACCTTC CASSQLTGNYGYTF
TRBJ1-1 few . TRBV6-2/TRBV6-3 TGTGCCAGCAGAATAGTAGCGGGGACTGAAGCTTTCTTT CASRIVAGTEAFF
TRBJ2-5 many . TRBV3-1 TGTGCCAGCAGCGCAGGAACACCCCGAGAGACCCAGTACTTC CASSAGTPRETQYF
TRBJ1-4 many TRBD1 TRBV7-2 TGTGCCAGCAGCCCCCGACAGGGGGGGAATGAAAAACTGTTTTTT CASSPRQGGNEKLFF
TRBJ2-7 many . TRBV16 TGTGCCAGCAGCCAATTTGGGATTGGCAAACCCTACGAGCAGTACTTC CASSQFGIGKPYEQYF
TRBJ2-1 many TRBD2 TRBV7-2 TGTGCCAGCAGCTCCCTTAGCGGGGGGGGAGGGAATGAGCAGTTCTTC CASSSLSGGGGNEQFF
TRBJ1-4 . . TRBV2 TGTGCCAGCACTACTCAGGGGTTAACTAATGAAAAACTGTTTTTT CASTTQGLTNEKLFF
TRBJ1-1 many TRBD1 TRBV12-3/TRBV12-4 TGTGCCAGCAGTTCTACAGGGGGCGGAGGCACTGAAGCTTTCTTT CASSSTGGGGTEAFF
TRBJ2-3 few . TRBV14 TGTGCCAGCAGCCCACGGGCCAGCACAGATACGCAGTATTTT CASSPRASTDTQYF
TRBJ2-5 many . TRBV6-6 TGTGCCAGCAGTTACGGTATTCGAGAGACCCAGTACTTC CASSYGIRETQYF
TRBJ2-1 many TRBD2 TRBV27 TGTGCCAGCAGTTCCCGGACTAGCGGGGGACAGCAGTTCTTC CASSSRTSGGQQFF
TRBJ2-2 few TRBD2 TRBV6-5 TGTGCCAGCAACCCTCTAGCGGGGGGGCCCACCGGGGAGCTGTTTTTT CASNPLAGGPTGELFF
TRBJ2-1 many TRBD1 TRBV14 TGTGCCAGCAGCCAAATGAAGGGGGCACTGGGGAATGAGCAGTTCTTC CASSQMKGALGNEQFF
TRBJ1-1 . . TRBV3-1 TGTGCCAGCAGCACCCGGCCTGTCGCTGAAGCTTTCTTT CASSTRPVAEAFF
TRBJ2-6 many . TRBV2 TGTGCCAGCAGTGTGGCAGGGGGGTCTAGCGGGGCCAACGTCCTGACTTTC CASSVAGGSSGANVLTF
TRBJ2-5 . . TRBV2 TGTGCCAGCAGGGACGTGGGCGTGGGGACCCAGTACTTC CASRDVGVGTQYF
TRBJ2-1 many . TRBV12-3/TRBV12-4 TGTGCCAGCAGTTTAATCCGGGGTATCCATGAGCAGTTCTTC CASSLIRGIHEQFF
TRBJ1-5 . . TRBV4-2 TGTGCCAGCAGCCAAAGCCAGGGAGAAGGCAATCAGCCCCAGCATTTT CASSQSQGEGNQPQHF
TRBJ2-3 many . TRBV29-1 TGCATATTCCGTGGGGAGGCCAACTCAGATACGCAGTATTTT CIFRGEANSDTQYF
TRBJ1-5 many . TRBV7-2 TGTGCCAGCAGCTCACAGACAGGCAATCAGCCCCAGCATTTT CASSSQTGNQPQHF
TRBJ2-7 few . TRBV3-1 TGTGCCAGCAGCCAATCGGTACAGGGTTTGTTAGGACGCTACGAGCAGTACTTC CASSQSVQGLLGRYEQYF
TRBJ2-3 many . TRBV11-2 TGTGCCAGCAGCGCCTGGACAGATACGCAGTATTTT CASSAWTDTQYF
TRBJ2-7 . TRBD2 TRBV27 TGTGCCAGCAGTTTCCGCCGGGGGGGGCCCTACGAGCAGTACTTC CASSFRRGGPYEQYF
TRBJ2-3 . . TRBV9 TGTGCCAACAGCCCTAGCTCTGGTGATACGCAGTATTTT CANSPSSGDTQYF
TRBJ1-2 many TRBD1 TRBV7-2 TGTGCCAGCAGCCAAGGACAGGGGTGGTATGGCTACACCTTC CASSQGQGWYGYTF
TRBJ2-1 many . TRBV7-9 TGTGCCAGCAGCTTGGCGTGGGGCGACAATGAGCAGTTCTTC CASSLAWGDNEQFF
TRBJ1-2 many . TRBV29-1 TGCAGCGTTGAAGGGACAGCCAATGGCTACACCTTC CSVEGTANGYTF
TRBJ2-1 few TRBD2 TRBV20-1 TGCAGTGCTAGAAAAAGACTAGCGGGGGACAATGAGCAGTTCTTC CSARKRLAGDNEQFF